These T cell receptor beta chains were read from a single sample in a study of shared clonotypes between healthy human individuals. The protocol was immunoSEQ multiplex PCR, while the TCRdb copy is restricted to in-frame clones and leaves out a portion. This table holds under 300,000 clones, approximately 65% found once. Sequenced sample: memory CD4+ T cells sorted from blood. The receptors shown here come from a man between 25 and 39 years old in good health. CDR3s include the opening cysteine and the closing phenylalanine or tryptophan. The order of the fields is V gene, D gene, clone size, J gene, CDR3 DNA, CDR3 protein. D genes are given only for firm matches. A row's size may be missing; if present it is once, few, many or a size class.

TRBV9,TRBD1,once,TRBJ2-1,TGTGCCAGCAGCGAGACAGGGGTGGTCTACAATGAGCAGTTCTTC,CASSETGVVYNEQFF
TRBV19,-,-,TRBJ2-1,TGTGCCAGTAGTATAGATGAGGCAGCCGGATATTACAATGAGCAGTTCTTC,CASSIDEAAGYYNEQFF
TRBV19,-,-,TRBJ1-5,TGTGCCAGTAGTCCCAGACTGGACGTGGTGCGTCAGCCCCAGCATTTT,CASSPRLDVVRQPQHF
TRBV11-2,TRBD2,-,TRBJ2-3,TGTGCCAGCAGCCGCAGACTAGCGGGAGCCGGCACAGATACGCAGTATTTT,CASSRRLAGAGTDTQYF
TRBV27,TRBD1,-,TRBJ2-4,TGTGCCAGCAGATCCCGGGACAGGGGGTTAAACATTCAGTACTTC,CASRSRDRGLNIQYF
TRBV19,TRBD1,-,TRBJ1-2,TGTGCCAGTACCCACAGGGGCTATGGCTACACCTTC,CASTHRGYGYTF
TRBV27,-,-,TRBJ2-5,TGTGCCAGCAGTAAGAGGGCTGAAGAGACCCAGTACTTC,CASSKRAEETQYF
TRBV7-8,TRBD1,few,TRBJ2-3,TGTGCCAGCAGCCCCCAGAGAGCAGGGGGCCCAGGGCGGAGACCCCGCGGAGATACGCAGTATTTT,CASSPQRAGGPGRRPRGDTQYF
TRBV15,TRBD2,-,TRBJ2-7,TGTGCCACCAGCAGTTGGGCTAGCGGGGCCTCCTACGAGCAGTACTTC,CATSSWASGASYEQYF
TRBV15,TRBD1,few,TRBJ2-3,TGTGCCACCAGCCGACAGGGGGACACAGATACGCAGTATTTT,CATSRQGDTDTQYF
TRBV19,-,few,TRBJ1-4,TGTGCCACCTCCTCGGTTGAAAAACTGTTTTTT,CATSSVEKLFF
TRBV5-1,-,few,TRBJ1-4,TGCGCCAGCAGCCGGACACAAGCAACTAATGAAAAACTGTTTTTT,CASSRTQATNEKLFF
TRBV28,TRBD1,-,TRBJ1-1,TGTGCCAGCACGGGGAACAGGGGTCGCACTGAAGCTTTCTTT,CASTGNRGRTEAFF
TRBV2,-,-,TRBJ2-6,TGTGCCAGCAGCCTCGGGGCCAACGTCCTGACTTTC,CASSLGANVLTF
TRBV15,-,-,TRBJ1-1,TGTGCCACCAGCAGGCCGACAGTGACCACTGAAGCTTTCTTT,CATSRPTVTTEAFF
TRBV5-1,-,-,TRBJ2-1,TGCGCCAGCAGCACCCTTAGCGGAAGCTCCTACAATGAGCAGTTCTTC,CASSTLSGSSYNEQFF
TRBV28,-,-,TRBJ2-3,TGTGCCAGCAGTCGCGGGTTGTCCCTTAGCACAGATACGCAGTATTTT,CASSRGLSLSTDTQYF
TRBV7-2,-,-,TRBJ2-5,TGTGCCAGCAGCTTAACGAGGGAGACCCAGTACTTC,CASSLTRETQYF
TRBV10-1,-,few,TRBJ1-2,TGCGCCAGCACCACAAATTTCAGCAGGGAAAAGGGCTATGGCTACACCTTC,CASTTNFSREKGYGYTF
TRBV19,TRBD1,-,TRBJ2-5,TGTGCCAGTAGTCAGAGACAGGGGGGGAGGGAGACCCAGTACTTC,CASSQRQGGRETQYF
TRBV28,TRBD1,few,TRBJ1-1,TGTGCCAGCAGTTTGATACCGGGACAGGGGGCTGAAGCTTTCTTT,CASSLIPGQGAEAFF
TRBV6-1,-,-,TRBJ2-3,TGTGCCTGCCTGGGAGCGGGCACAGATACGCAGTATTTT,CACLGAGTDTQYF
TRBV28,-,-,TRBJ2-7,TGTGCCAGCAGTTTTGGACCCCGAAACAAGGGTTCCTACGAGCAGTACTTC,CASSFGPRNKGSYEQYF
TRBV5-3,TRBD1,few,TRBJ2-5,TGTGCCAGAAGCACGCAACAGGGGAAAATGGAGACCCAGTACTTC,CARSTQQGKMETQYF
TRBV18,-,few,TRBJ1-5,TGTGCCAGCTCCATAGGGGGGAATGCCAATCAGCCCCAGCATTTT,CASSIGGNANQPQHF
TRBV27,-,-,TRBJ2-2,TGTGCCAGCAGTTTATTCCCTAGACTCAGGGCCCCCGGGGAGCTGTTTTTT,CASSLFPRLRAPGELFF
TRBV5-8,-,-,TRBJ2-2,TGTGCCAGCAGCTTTCGAGGGCTGGACACCGGGGAGCTGTTTTTT,CASSFRGLDTGELFF
TRBV19,-,-,TRBJ2-2,TGTGCCAGTGTCTCTAGTACCGGGGAGCTGTTTTTT,CASVSSTGELFF
TRBV5-6,-,-,TRBJ1-5,TGTGCCAGCAGCTTTTCCAGCCACAATCAGCCCCAGCATTTT,CASSFSSHNQPQHF
TRBV5-5,TRBD1,-,TRBJ2-1,TGTGCCAGCAGTCGACAGGGTTACAATGAGCAGTTCTTC,CASSRQGYNEQFF
TRBV9,TRBD2,many,TRBJ2-3,TGTGCCAGCAGCGTAGTGCCCGGGACTAGCGGGAGTCCCGATACGCAGTATTTT,CASSVVPGTSGSPDTQYF
TRBV19,-,few,TRBJ1-1,TGTGCCAGTAGTACGCAACACGGGGGGACGGAAGCTTTCTTT,CASSTQHGGTEAFF
TRBV7-2,-,-,TRBJ2-7,TGTGCCAGCAGCTTTGAAGCTGAGCGCGAGCAGTACTTC,CASSFEAEREQYF
TRBV19,-,-,TRBJ2-7,TGTGCCAGTAGTATAAAGACTAGTTTCTACGAGCAGTACTTC,CASSIKTSFYEQYF
TRBV18,-,-,TRBJ1-5,TGTGCCAGCTCACCGCAGAGGATCAATCAGCCCCAGCATTTT,CASSPQRINQPQHF
TRBV29-1,TRBD1,-,TRBJ1-2,TGCAGCGTTTACCCCAGACAGGGAGGCTATGGCTACACCTTC,CSVYPRQGGYGYTF
TRBV7-9,TRBD2,-,TRBJ2-5,TGTGCCAGCAGCTCTAGAGTCCAACGGGGAGGGGAGACCCAGTACTTC,CASSSRVQRGGETQYF
TRBV6-1,-,few,TRBJ2-2,TGTGCCAGCCGTGCGCGGGCCCAATACGCGAACACCGGGGAGCTGTTTTTT,CASRARAQYANTGELFF
TRBV5-6,TRBD2,-,TRBJ2-7,TGTGCCAGCAGCTTGACGGGTCGCGGGAGCTCCTACGAGCAGTACTTC,CASSLTGRGSSYEQYF
TRBV5-6,TRBD2,-,TRBJ2-1,TGTGCCAGCAGCATGGGACTAGCGGGAGGGTGGTACAATGAGCAGTTCTTC,CASSMGLAGGWYNEQFF
TRBV7-2,TRBD2,-,TRBJ2-5,TGTGCCAGCAGCTTATTAGCGGGAGGTTCCGGCGAGACCCAGTACTTC,CASSLLAGGSGETQYF
TRBV2,-,-,TRBJ2-2,TGTGCCAGCAGGAAGGGGGGAGGGCCGGGGACCGGGGAGCTGTTTTTT,CASRKGGGPGTGELFF
TRBV19,TRBD2,-,TRBJ2-1,TGTGCCAGTACTCAAATCGGGACTAGCGGGTACAATGAGCAGTTCTTC,CASTQIGTSGYNEQFF
TRBV5-1,-,once,TRBJ2-3,TGCGCCAGCAGCTTGGTGCCAGAGAGCACAGATACGCAGTATTTT,CASSLVPESTDTQYF
TRBV19,-,-,TRBJ1-1,TGTGCCAGTAGTAAAAGGACGGGTGAAGCTTTCTTT,CASSKRTGEAFF
TRBV7-2,-,-,TRBJ2-5,TGTGCCAGCAGCTTAGCGCAACTTCAAGAGACCCAGTACTTC,CASSLAQLQETQYF
TRBV4-3,TRBD2,-,TRBJ2-3,TGCGCCAGCAGCCAAGATAATCCGGGAGGAGGGGCAGATACGCAGTATTTT,CASSQDNPGGGADTQYF
TRBV28,-,-,TRBJ1-1,TGTGCCAGCCGGGCGACTGAAGCTTTCTTT,CASRATEAFF
TRBV7-9,-,-,TRBJ2-7,TGTGCCAGCAGCCCTAATTTACGGGGTACCTACGAGCAGTACTTC,CASSPNLRGTYEQYF
TRBV9,TRBD2,-,TRBJ2-7,TGTGCCAGCAGCGTAGCCGGGACTAGCGAGTACGAGCAGTACTTC,CASSVAGTSEYEQYF
TRBV6-1,TRBD1,-,TRBJ1-1,TGTGCCAGCACGAACGTGCACAGGGGGAACACTGAAGCTTTCTTT,CASTNVHRGNTEAFF
TRBV19,-,-,TRBJ2-3,TGTGCCAGTAGTAACCAGGGTGTGGATACGCAGTATTTT,CASSNQGVDTQYF
TRBV12-5,-,-,TRBJ2-1,TGTGCTAGTGGTCTAGCCGGGGGGCTTAGCTCCTACAATGAGCAGTTCTTC,CASGLAGGLSSYNEQFF